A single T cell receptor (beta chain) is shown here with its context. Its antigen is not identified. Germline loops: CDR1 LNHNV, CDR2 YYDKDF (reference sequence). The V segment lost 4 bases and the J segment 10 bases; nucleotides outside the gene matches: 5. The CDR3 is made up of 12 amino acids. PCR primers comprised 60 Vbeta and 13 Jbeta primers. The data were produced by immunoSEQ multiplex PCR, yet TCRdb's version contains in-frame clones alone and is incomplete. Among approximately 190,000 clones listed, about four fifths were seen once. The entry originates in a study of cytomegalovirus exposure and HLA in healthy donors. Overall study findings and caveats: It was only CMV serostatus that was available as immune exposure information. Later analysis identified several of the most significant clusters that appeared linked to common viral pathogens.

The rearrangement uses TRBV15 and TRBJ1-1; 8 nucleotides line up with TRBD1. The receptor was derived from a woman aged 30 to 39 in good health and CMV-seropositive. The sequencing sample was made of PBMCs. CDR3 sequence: CATSTRQGRAFF. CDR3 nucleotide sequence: TGTGCCACCAGCACAAGACAGGGGCGAGCTTTCTTT.